The rows below give T cell receptor beta chains drawn from one sample of a study of T-cell memory formation after mild COVID-19. TCRdb passed the 5' RACE reads through MiXCR, listing each CDR3 protein once. The table records roughly 600,000 distinct CDR3 sequences, approximately 19% of them present only once. The sample taken for sequencing was PBMCs or a T cell subset sorted from them (not recorded which). These receptors were taken from an adult woman who had mild COVID-19 (a few samples of this study predate the infection). Cell type and time point are not known. CDR3s include the opening cysteine and the closing phenylalanine or tryptophan. Fields, in order: J gene, D gene, clone size, CDR3 length, V gene, CDR3 protein, CDR3 DNA. The D gene is left open where the match is weak. Rows may omit the clone size; those that give it use once, few, many or a size class.

J: TRBJ1-1
D: NA
size: NA
length: 15
V: TRBV3-1
CDR3: CASSPDPRLGTEAFF
DNA: TGTGCCAGCAGCCCAGACCCCCGACTAGGCACTGAAGCTTTCTTT

J: TRBJ1-2
D: NA
size: many
length: 12
V: TRBV29-1
CDR3: CSVVLGNYGYTF
DNA: TGCAGCGTTGTGCTGGGAAACTATGGCTACACCTTC

J: TRBJ2-7
D: TRBD1
size: few
length: 15
V: TRBV7-9
CDR3: CASSTRDRVGKEQYF
DNA: TGTGCCAGCAGCACCCGGGACAGGGTAGGAAAGGAGCAGTACTTC

J: TRBJ2-3
D: NA
size: NA
length: 13
V: TRBV7-3
CDR3: CASSLSGQRDQYF
DNA: TGTGCCAGCAGCTTATCTGGACAGAGAGACCAGTATTTT

J: TRBJ2-5
D: NA
size: NA
length: 13
V: TRBV6-5
CDR3: CASRPWGLETQYF
DNA: TGTGCCAGCCGGCCGTGGGGCCTGGAGACCCAGTACTTC

J: TRBJ1-2
D: NA
size: few
length: 13
V: TRBV5-1
CDR3: CASSALDSYGYTF
DNA: TGCGCCAGCAGCGCCTTGGACAGCTATGGCTACACCTTC

J: TRBJ2-5
D: NA
size: NA
length: 14
V: TRBV28
CDR3: CASSLVTRLHPLTF
DNA: TGTGCCAGCAGTTTAGTTACTAGACTCCATCCTTTAACCTTC

J: TRBJ2-1
D: NA
size: NA
length: 15
V: TRBV7-8
CDR3: CASSPGRVGVNEQFF
DNA: TGTGCCAGCAGCCCCGGCAGGGTTGGTGTCAATGAGCAGTTCTTC

J: TRBJ1-1
D: NA
size: few
length: 13
V: TRBV12-3/TRBV12-4
CDR3: CASTPRGTTEAFF
DNA: TGTGCCAGCACCCCCCGTGGGACTACTGAAGCTTTCTTT

J: TRBJ2-1
D: TRBD2
size: NA
length: 17
V: TRBV4-1
CDR3: CASSPGLAVTLRNEQFF
DNA: TGCGCCAGCAGCCCGGGACTAGCGGTAACGCTAAGGAATGAGCAGTTCTTC

J: TRBJ1-2
D: TRBD1
size: NA
length: 14
V: TRBV19
CDR3: CASRDRGPLFGYTF
DNA: TGTGCCAGTCGCGACAGGGGCCCCCTATTCGGCTACACCTTC

J: TRBJ2-5
D: NA
size: few
length: 15
V: TRBV7-7
CDR3: CASSLGGADGETQYF
DNA: TGTGCTAGCAGTTTGGGTGGGGCCGATGGAGAGACCCAGTACTTC

J: TRBJ2-3
D: TRBD1
size: few
length: 15
V: TRBV24-1
CDR3: CATSARGLSTDTQYF
DNA: TGTGCCACCAGTGCCAGGGGGCTCAGCACAGATACGCAGTATTTT

J: TRBJ1-1
D: TRBD1
size: few
length: 13
V: TRBV30
CDR3: CAWTGQTNTEAFF
DNA: TGTGCCTGGACGGGACAGACGAACACTGAAGCTTTCTTT

J: TRBJ2-5
D: TRBD2
size: NA
length: 17
V: TRBV5-4
CDR3: CASSYGAAGRLEGTQYF
DNA: TGTGCCAGCAGCTATGGGGCGGCCGGGAGGCTTGAAGGGACCCAGTACTTC

J: TRBJ1-1
D: TRBD1
size: NA
length: 14
V: TRBV5-1
CDR3: CASRTGEVAGEAFF
DNA: TGCGCCAGCAGGACAGGGGAGGTGGCTGGTGAAGCTTTCTTT

J: TRBJ1-1
D: NA
size: few
length: 12
V: TRBV21-1
CDR3: CASSKATDEAFF
DNA: TGTGCCAGCAGCAAAGCGACAGATGAAGCTTTCTTT

J: TRBJ1-1
D: NA
size: many
length: 14
V: TRBV5-1
CDR3: CASSWAGGDTEAFF
DNA: TGCGCCAGCAGCTGGGCCGGGGGAGACACTGAAGCTTTCTTT

J: TRBJ1-2
D: TRBD1
size: NA
length: 15
V: TRBV7-8
CDR3: CASSVRDSGSRGYTF
DNA: TGTGCCAGCAGCGTCCGGGACAGTGGGTCTAGGGGCTACACCTTC

J: TRBJ1-4
D: NA
size: NA
length: 16
V: TRBV20-1
CDR3: CSAIRGQGATNEKLFF
DNA: TGCAGTGCTATCCGGGGGCAAGGGGCAACTAATGAAAAACTGTTTTTT

J: TRBJ2-2
D: NA
size: NA
length: 13
V: TRBV10-2
CDR3: CASGSVNTGELFF
DNA: TGCGCCAGCGGGAGCGTAAACACCGGGGAGCTGTTTTTT

J: TRBJ2-3
D: NA
size: NA
length: 17
V: TRBV18
CDR3: CASSPRTATISPDTQYF
DNA: TGTGCCAGCTCACCAAGGACTGCCACCATAAGCCCAGATACGCAGTATTTT

J: TRBJ1-3
D: NA
size: NA
length: 11
V: TRBV6-5
CDR3: CASRSGNTIYF
DNA: TGTGCCAGCAGGTCAGGAAACACCATATATTTT

J: TRBJ2-1
D: TRBD1
size: NA
length: 14
V: TRBV7-8
CDR3: CASSAGTGVDEQFF
DNA: TGTGCCAGCAGCGCCGGGACAGGGGTGGATGAGCAGTTCTTC

J: TRBJ2-3
D: TRBD1
size: few
length: 15
V: TRBV20-1
CDR3: CSARVGQGDTDTQYF
DNA: TGCAGTGCTAGGGTGGGACAGGGCGACACAGATACGCAGTATTTT

J: TRBJ2-3
D: NA
size: few
length: 13
V: TRBV12-3/TRBV12-4
CDR3: CASNRGRPDTQYF
DNA: TGTGCCAGCAATCGCGGCCGCCCAGATACGCAGTATTTT

J: TRBJ1-1
D: TRBD1
size: once
length: 18
V: TRBV4-2
CDR3: CASSQEGGTGLPGAEAFF
DNA: TGTGCCAGCAGCCAAGAGGGAGGGACAGGCCTCCCGGGCGCTGAAGCTTTCTTT

J: TRBJ2-7
D: NA
size: few
length: 15
V: TRBV18
CDR3: CASSNIGTDLYEQYF
DNA: TGTGCCAGCTCCAACATCGGGACGGATCTATACGAGCAGTACTTC

J: TRBJ2-4
D: TRBD1
size: NA
length: 13
V: TRBV7-2
CDR3: CASSLHQGAREYF
DNA: TGTGCCAGCAGCTTACACCAGGGGGCCCGGGAGTACTTC

J: TRBJ1-2
D: NA
size: few
length: 13
V: TRBV29-1
CDR3: CSVEAPVEEGYTF
DNA: TGCAGCGTTGAGGCCCCTGTGGAGGAGGGCTACACCTTC

J: TRBJ2-1
D: NA
size: NA
length: 11
V: TRBV30
CDR3: CAWRSYNEQFF
DNA: TGTGCCTGGAGGAGTTACAATGAGCAGTTCTTC

J: TRBJ2-1
D: TRBD1
size: NA
length: 15
V: TRBV12-3/TRBV12-4
CDR3: CASTPPGTGNNEQFF
DNA: TGTGCCAGCACCCCTCCCGGGACAGGAAACAATGAGCAGTTCTTC

J: TRBJ2-1
D: NA
size: few
length: 12
V: TRBV10-3
CDR3: CAISESKNEQFF
DNA: TGTGCCATCAGTGAGTCGAAAAATGAGCAGTTCTTC